One sample yielded the 19 T cell receptor beta chains listed below, sequenced in a study of T-cell memory formation after mild COVID-19. TCRdb passed the 5' RACE reads through MiXCR, listing each CDR3 protein once. The sample consists of just under 350,000 distinct CDR3 sequences, approximately 12% of them appearing once. Sequences were obtained from PBMCs or a T cell subset sorted from them (not recorded which). The receptor source for this set is a young man who had mild COVID-19 (a few samples of this study predate the infection). Cell type and time point are not known.

The sample holds a few counts of this clonotype. The chain has TRBV5-6 and TRBJ2-7, with D perhaps matching TRBD2 (6 bases). Germline CDR1 and CDR2: SGHDT and YYEEEE. The CDR3 totals 15 residues. Between the trimmed V and J ends, which lost 4 bases and 1 base, there was a span of 15 bases. The CDR3 sequence is CASSAGLSGSYEQYF. The CDR3 nucleotides read TGTGCCAGCAGCGCGGGACTTTCCGGGTCCTACGAGCAGTACTTC.

V is TRBV4-1 and J is TRBJ2-7, with unresolved D. This CDR3 is 13 amino acids long. Germline CDR1 and CDR2: MGHRA and YSYEKL. Trimming cost V 3 bases and J 1 base, with 7 bases left between them. Here the CDR3 reads CASSQSPSYEQYF. In DNA form, the CDR3 reads TGCGCCAGCAGCCAGTCTCCATCCTACGAGCAGTACTTC.

This clonotype showed up just a few times. V and J are TRBV6-5 and TRBJ1-1; 9 nucleotides align to TRBD1. Per the germline V gene, CDR1 is MNHEY and CDR2 is SVGAGI. Germline trimming cut 6 bases from V and 1 base from J; bases unmatched to any gene: 9. The CDR3 totals 16 residues. The CDR3 coding sequence is TGTGCCAGCAGATCGGACAGGGGCTACAAGAACACTGAAGCTTTCTTT. This translates into CASRSDRGYKNTEAFF.

CDR3 sequence (DNA): TGTGCCAGCAGCCCGGGGCGGATGAACACTGAAGCTTTCTTT. Translating gives CASSPGRMNTEAFF. The chain joins TRBV9 to TRBJ1-1, with a weak D call TRBD1 (5 bases). The CDR3 has 14 residues. V gave up 4 bases and J gave up 0 bases, with 10 bases separating them. Germline V gene lookup returns CDR1 SGDLS and CDR2 YYNGEE.

The CDR3 DNA sequence: TGTGCCAGCAGTTACTCACAGGGGGCGAGTTCACCCCTCCACTTT. Translation: CASSYSQGASSPLHF. The chain has TRBV6-5 and TRBJ1-6; 9 bases fit TRBD1. Per the germline V gene, CDR1 is MNHEY and CDR2 is SVGAGI. V lost 0 bases to trimming and J lost 9 bases; unmatched junction nucleotides: 3. There are 15 residues in the CDR3.

The gene calls are TRBV21-1 and TRBJ1-3; TRBD1 was called by the table and not checked on the DNA. TRBV21-1 is deemed a pseudogene. The CDR3 is 17 residues long. The CDR3 spells CASISGTENLSGNTIYF. The DNA for the CDR3 is TGTGCCAGCATCTCCGGGACAGAGAATCTCTCTGGAAACACCATATATTTT.

This clonotype has a count of ten or more. At one end, the junction sequence differs from germline, possibly due to a read error. The chain employs TRBV7-2 and TRBJ2-5; maybe TRBD2 (5 bases). Germline V lookup: CDR1 SGHTA, CDR2 FQGNSA. CDR3 size: 13 residues. For the CDR3, the DNA is TGCGCCAGCAGCCGCGGGCAGCAAGAGACCCAGTACTTC. Translated, it gives CASSRGQQETQYF.

This clonotype was counted only a few times. V usage is TRBV7-3 and J usage is TRBJ2-3; no definite D call. V lost 4 bases, J lost 5 bases, and 7 bases lay in between. Germline V gene lookup returns CDR1 SGHTA and CDR2 FQGTGA. This CDR3 is 12 amino acids long. CDR3 in amino acids: CASSSYGDTQYF. Here the CDR3 DNA reads TGTGCCAGCAGCTCCTACGGAGATACGCAGTATTTT. Variable domain in full (rest from reference TRBV7-3 and TRBJ2-3): GAGVSQTPSNKVTEKGKYVELRCDPISGHTALYWYRQSLGQGPEFLIYFQGTGAADDSGLPNDRFFAVRPEGSVSTLKIQRTERGDSAVYLCASSSYGDTQYFGPGTRLTVL.

At least ten counts were recorded for this clonotype. This chain joins TRBV5-1 and TRBJ2-1, with 8 bases fitting TRBD1. The CDR3 loop spans 13 amino acids. Unmatched junction bases numbered 2, after V lost 1 base and J lost 8 bases. Germline V gives CDR1 SGHRS, CDR2 YFSETQ. CDR3 sequence (DNA): TGCGCCAGCAGCTTGCCAGGGGGCCATGAGCAGTTCTTC. It translates to CASSLPGGHEQFF.

The gene calls are TRBV5-4 and TRBJ2-5; weak D call: TRBD1 (5 bases). Trimming removed 4 bases at V and 2 bases at J, with 15 bases between. This CDR3 comprises 15 residues. In germline, CDR1 is SGHNT, CDR2 YYREEE (reference sequence). The CDR3 sequence: CASSANSGAQETQYF. The CDR3, as DNA: TGTGCCAGCAGCGCGAACAGTGGGGCGCAAGAGACCCAGTACTTC.

The sample holds a few counts of this clonotype. The chain joins TRBV6-2 or TRBV6-3 to TRBJ2-5, with D unclear. Germline values: CDR1 MNHEY, CDR2 SVGEGT. V was pared by 2 bases and J by 5 bases, with 9 bases between. The CDR3 length is 13 residues. The CDR3 DNA sequence: TGTGCCAGCAGTTACCTCGGCTTGGAGACCCAGTACTTC. It encodes CASSYLGLETQYF.

Concerning this clonotype: Here the CDR3 omits its conserved ending phenylalanine or tryptophan, so a read error is the likely source. The V call is TRBV24-1, the J call TRBJ1-2; D call uncertain. The CDR3 length is 16 residues. The germline CDR1 and CDR2 sequences are KGHDR and SFDVKD. V was clipped by 3 bases and J by 5 bases, with 18 bases between them. CDR3 protein: CATSDPSSLDYYGYTL. In DNA, the CDR3 is TGTGCCACCAGTGATCCCAGTTCCCTGGATTATTATGGCTACACCTTA.

J is TRBJ2-6 and V is TRBV29-1; D remains unclear. The length of the CDR3 is 13 residues. CDR1 is SQVTM and CDR2 is ANQGSEA in the germline V gene. Trimming removed 7 bases at V and 1 base at J, with 8 bases between. The CDR3 DNA reads as TGCAGCGGTTCTGTATCTGGGGCCAACGTCCTGACTTTC. Its translation: CSGSVSGANVLTF. Complete variable domain (other parts from reference TRBV29-1 and TRBJ2-6): SAVISQKPSRDICQRGTSLTIQCQVDSQVTMMFWYRQQPGQSLTLIATANQGSEATYESGFVIDKFPISRPNLTFSTLTVSNMSPEDSSIYLCSGSVSGANVLTFGAGSRLTVL.

In this sample, this clonotype turned up a few times. This chain links TRBV29-1 with TRBJ2-3; weak D call: TRBD1 (6 bases). The CDR3 loop spans 13 amino acids. Germline lookup yields CDR1 SQVTM and CDR2 ANQGSEA. V lost 4 bases and J lost 1, with 9 bases in between. The CDR3 DNA sequence: TGCAGCGTTGTGAAGGGGGGCACAGATACGCAGTATTTT. Amino acid sequence: CSVVKGGTDTQYF.

This clonotype was detected a few times. J is TRBJ2-3 and V is TRBV27; 7 bases are a match to TRBD1. The CDR3 extends over 20 amino acids. V was pared by 2 bases and J by 2 bases, with 19 bases of the junction left unmatched. Per germline, CDR1 MNHEY and CDR2 SMNVEV (reference sequence). Here the CDR3 reads CASSLAVETLGTALTDTQYF. CDR3 bases: TGTGCCAGCAGTTTAGCCGTAGAAACACTTGGGACAGCCCTCACAGATACGCAGTATTTT.

This clonotype has more than one count but fewer than ten. The CDR3 DNA follows: TGTGCCAGCAGTGACCGGGACAGGCTAGAAGCTTTCTTT. It codes for CASSDRDRLEAFF. The chain is built from TRBV12-3 or TRBV12-4 and TRBJ1-1; the match to TRBD1 covers 8 bases. V gave up 5 bases and J gave up 8 bases; unmatched junction bases: 7. The CDR3 extends over 13 amino acids.

A few counts support this clonotype. The chain joins TRBV20-1 to TRBJ2-3, with 11 bases lining up with TRBD2. Germline CDR1 reads DFQATT; CDR2 reads SNEGSKA (reference sequence). The CDR3 extends over 15 amino acids. V lost 2 bases, J lost 3 bases, and 4 bases stayed unmatched. DNA for the CDR3: TGCAGTGCTAGACCGGGACTAGCGGCTACAGATACGCAGTATTTT. Amino acids: CSARPGLAATDTQYF.

Ten or more counts support this clonotype. This chain uses TRBV25-1 with TRBJ2-5; D is possibly TRBD1 (6 bases). Looked up from germline, CDR1 is MGHDK and CDR2 is SYGVNS. The CDR3 covers 13 residues. Trimming shortened V by 5 bases and J by 4 bases, and 11 bases separated the two germline ends. Here the CDR3 DNA reads TGTGCCAGCAGTCGTATGGGGGCAGAGACCCAGTACTTC. Amino acids: CASSRMGAETQYF.

This chain links TRBV7-8 with TRBJ2-2, with 10 bases matching TRBD1. This CDR3 has 18 residues. The trim removed 4 bases at V and 0 bases at J, leaving 8 bases unmatched. The germline V gene encodes CDR1 SGHVS and CDR2 FQNEAQ. Here the CDR3 DNA reads TGTGCCAGCAGCTCATCCGGGACAGGGGCCTCGAACACCGGGGAGCTGTTTTTT. Translation: CASSSSGTGASNTGELFF. The full variable domain, rest sourced from reference TRBV7-8 and TRBJ2-2, is GAGVSQSPRYKVAKRGQDVALRCDPISGHVSLFWYQQALGQGPEFLTYFQNEAQLDKSGLPSDRFFAERPEGSVSTLKIQRTQQEDSAVYLCASSSSGTGASNTGELFFGEGSRLTVL.